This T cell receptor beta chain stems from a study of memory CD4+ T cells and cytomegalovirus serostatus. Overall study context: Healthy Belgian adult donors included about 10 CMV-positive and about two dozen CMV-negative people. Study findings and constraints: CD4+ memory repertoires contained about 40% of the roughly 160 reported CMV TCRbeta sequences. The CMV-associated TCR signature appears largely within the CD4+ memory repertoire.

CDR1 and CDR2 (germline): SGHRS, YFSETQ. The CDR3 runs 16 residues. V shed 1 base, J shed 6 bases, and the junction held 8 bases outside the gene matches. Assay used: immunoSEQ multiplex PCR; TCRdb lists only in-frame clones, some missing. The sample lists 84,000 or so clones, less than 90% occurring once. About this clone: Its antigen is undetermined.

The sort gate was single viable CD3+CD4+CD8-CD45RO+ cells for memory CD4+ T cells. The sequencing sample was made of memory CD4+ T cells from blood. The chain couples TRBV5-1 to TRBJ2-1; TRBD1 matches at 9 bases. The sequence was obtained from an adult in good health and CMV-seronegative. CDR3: CASSLSGTGFINEQFF. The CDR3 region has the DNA TGCGCCAGCAGCTTGTCTGGGACAGGGTTTATCAATGAGCAGTTCTTC.